The TCR beta chain under discussion was sequenced for a study of T-cell reconstitution after alpha-beta-depleted transplantation in children. Researchers prepared the TCRbeta library using unique molecular identifiers, the study reports. TCRdb analysed the PCR reads with MiXCR anew, one entry per CDR3 protein. The table lists some 80,000 distinct CDR3 sequences, 15% to 20% of them singletons. V lost 3 bases to trimming and J lost 0 bases, with 13 bases between them. Germline assignment: CDR1 SGHRS and CDR2 YFSETQ. The CDR3 is made up of 16 amino acids. A word on this clonotype: Its antigen remains unknown.

Study-wide findings and caveats: Some patients' high day-60 TCRbeta diversity was attributed to recipient cells surviving conditioning. Several hundred expanded graft clones reportedly supplied alpha-beta T cells about two months after transplant.

Sequencing was performed on PBMCs, mostly from graft donor cells, taken 360 days after TCRalphabeta/CD19-depleted stem cell transplant. The sequence came from a male patient between 2 and 10 years old who had a stem cell transplant for acute lymphoblastic leukemia, so the T cells may come from the graft donor. The rearrangement links TRBV5-1 to TRBJ2-1, with D perhaps TRBD1 or TRBD2 (5 bases each). The CDR3: CASSWGPWSSYNEQFF. As DNA, the CDR3 is TGCGCCAGCAGCTGGGGACCCTGGAGCTCCTACAATGAGCAGTTCTTC.